This is a list of T cell receptor beta chains from one sample in a study of T cells expressing NK-cell markers. For each CDR3 protein, TCRdb gives one entry from its re-call of the 5' RACE reads, without DNA. The table lists about 450,000 distinct CDR3 sequences. Sequencing was performed on blood T cells: a sorted CD56 or NKG2C T cell subset, CD4+ or CD8+ T cells, or bulk PBMC T cells (not recorded which). Receptors originate from a woman aged 18 to 75 in good health. The CDR3 runs from the conserved cysteine through the conserved F or W.

v_call	j_call	cdr3_aa
TRBV5-4	TRBJ2-1	CASSLARFSGGYNEQFF
TRBV9	TRBJ2-1	CASSRQPGDEQFF
TRBV6-5	TRBJ2-5	CASSYSGLEQETQYF
TRBV7-2	TRBJ1-2	CASSLPGQVDGYTF
TRBV6-1	TRBJ1-5	CVVNSNQPQHF
TRBV27	TRBJ1-1	CASVGRGWNTEAFF
TRBV29-1	TRBJ1-5	CSVLKPGDDQPQHF
TRBV2	TRBJ2-3	CASSEALGGTSTDTQYF
TRBV7-9	TRBJ2-7	CASSPRTSRSSYEQYF
TRBV6-1	TRBJ1-5	CASRPGQGWNQPQHF
TRBV7-9	TRBJ2-3	CASSSDRGRTGDTQYF
TRBV20-1	TRBJ1-1	CSAREDRATEAFF
TRBV5-6	TRBJ1-1	CASSARGHLPEAFF
TRBV9	TRBJ2-1	CASSVEGVSSYNEQFF
TRBV28	TRBJ2-7	CASSIAGSYEQYF
TRBV6-1	TRBJ2-7	CASSPTPWAYEQYF
TRBV10-2	TRBJ2-3	CASSEGLTSTDTQYF
TRBV4-3	TRBJ2-3	CASSHFRGGTAGTDTQYF
TRBV9	TRBJ2-7	CASSSSGFEQYF
TRBV27	TRBJ2-2	CASTPTGGNTGELFF
TRBV29-1	TRBJ1-1	CSVEEWRNTEAFF
TRBV6-1	TRBJ2-1	CASSDGLRSIEQFF
TRBV7-2	TRBJ2-2	CASSLVSGGAWTGELFF
TRBV4-3	TRBJ2-5	CASSQEHSGGYRETQYF
TRBV5-6	TRBJ2-3	CASSLWGSGATDTQYF
TRBV12-3/TRBV12-4	TRBJ2-1	CASRTLRGAPHNEQFF
TRBV6-5	TRBJ1-1	CASSYIPEGYTEAFF
TRBV4-3	TRBJ1-6	CASSQGGLGNNSPLHF
TRBV3-1	TRBJ2-2	CASSRSIRSTGELFF
TRBV6-2/TRBV6-3	TRBJ2-1	CASTRSEYNEQFF
TRBV29-1	TRBJ2-1	CSVPRGDPLNNEQFF
TRBV29-1	TRBJ2-3	CSVDTGHSTDTQYF